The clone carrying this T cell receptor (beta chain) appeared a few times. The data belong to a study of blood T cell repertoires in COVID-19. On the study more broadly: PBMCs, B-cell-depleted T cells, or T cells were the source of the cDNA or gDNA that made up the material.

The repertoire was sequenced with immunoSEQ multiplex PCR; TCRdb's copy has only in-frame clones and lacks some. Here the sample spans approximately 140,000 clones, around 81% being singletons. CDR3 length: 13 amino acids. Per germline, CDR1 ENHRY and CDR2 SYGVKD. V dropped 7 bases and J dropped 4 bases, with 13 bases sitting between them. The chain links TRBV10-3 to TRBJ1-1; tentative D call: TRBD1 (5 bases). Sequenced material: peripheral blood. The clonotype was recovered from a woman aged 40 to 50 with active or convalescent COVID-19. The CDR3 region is CAIKGVQGTEAFF. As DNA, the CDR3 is TGTGCCATCAAAGGGGTGCAAGGCACTGAAGCTTTCTTT.